This is a list of T cell receptor beta chains from one sample in a study of T-cell memory formation after mild COVID-19. TCRdb analysed the 5' RACE reads with MiXCR anew, one entry per CDR3 protein. The sample shows more than 300,000 distinct CDR3 sequences, 14% of them seen only once. Input material: PBMCs or a T cell subset sorted from them (not recorded which). These receptors originate from a man aged 18 to 29 who had mild COVID-19 (a few samples of this study predate the infection). Cell type and time point are not known. The CDR3 runs from the conserved cysteine through the conserved F or W. Each record gives: V gene, clone size, J gene, D gene, CDR3 DNA, CDR3 protein. A D gene is named only where the DNA matches it firmly. Not all rows give a size; the values are once, few, many and, for expanded clones, a class.

>TRBV6-6|few|TRBJ1-1|TRBD1
TGTGCCAGCGGAAGTAATCGACCGGGACAGGGGATCAAAGCTTTCTTT
CASGSNRPGQGIKAFF
>TRBV11-2|many|TRBJ2-7|.
TGTGCCAGCAGCTTGGTATACGAGCAGTACTTC
CASSLVYEQYF
>TRBV5-5|few|TRBJ2-5|.
TGTGCCAGCAGCCCGGTCCAGGGGGGAACCTCCCAAGAGACCCAGTACTTC
CASSPVQGGTSQETQYF
>TRBV12-3/TRBV12-4|.|TRBJ1-1|.
TGTGCCAGCAGCCTACCAGGTCTCACTGAAGCTTTCTTT
CASSLPGLTEAFF
>TRBV9|few|TRBJ2-3|TRBD2
TGTGCCAGCAGCACGGGACTACCCCCTCTCTGGTATACGCAGTATTTT
CASSTGLPPLWYTQYF
>TRBV7-3|few|TRBJ2-2|TRBD2
TGTGCCAGCAGCTCTTCGGGGGGAACGAACACCGGGGAGCTGTTTTTT
CASSSSGGTNTGELFF
>TRBV12-3/TRBV12-4|.|TRBJ2-2|.
TGTGCCAGCAGTTCCCAGGGGCCCGGGGAGCTGTTTTTT
CASSSQGPGELFF
>TRBV7-2|many|TRBJ2-3|.
TGTGCCAGCAGCCCAGGGCGGGCAGATACGCAGTATTTT
CASSPGRADTQYF
>TRBV5-1|many|TRBJ2-3|.
TGCGCCAGCAGCTCGGGGTATTGGACGCAGTATTTT
CASSSGYWTQYF
>TRBV7-9|.|TRBJ2-5|TRBD1
TGTGCCAGCGGCAAACCGACAGGGCTTCAAGAGACCCAGTACTTC
CASGKPTGLQETQYF
>TRBV4-3|few|TRBJ2-5|TRBD2
TGCGCCAGCAGCCAGTCCAGCGGGGGAAGGGAGACCCAGTACTTC
CASSQSSGGRETQYF
>TRBV27|few|TRBJ2-4|.
TGTGCCAGCGGGATCTCAGCCCTAGCCAAAAACATTCAGTACTTC
CASGISALAKNIQYF
>TRBV5-6|.|TRBJ2-1|.
TGTGCCACCGAGCGGTACGGGTTCAATGAGCAGTTCTTC
CATERYGFNEQFF
>TRBV5-1|.|TRBJ2-1|TRBD2
TGCGCCAGCAGCTTGGGTTCTAGCGGGGGGCGATCTGAGCAGTTCTTC
CASSLGSSGGRSEQFF
>TRBV18|few|TRBJ2-3|TRBD2
TGTGCCAGCTCACCGCAAGCGGGGACCTCCACAGATACGCAGTATTTT
CASSPQAGTSTDTQYF
>TRBV6-5|.|TRBJ1-4|.
TGTGCCAGCAGTTTCGGAAACGGAAAACTGTTTTTT
CASSFGNGKLFF
>TRBV23-1|few|TRBJ1-5|TRBD1
TGCGCCGCACTAAACAGGGGAAGCAATCAGCCCCAGCATTTT
CAALNRGSNQPQHF
>TRBV7-2|few|TRBJ2-5|.
TGTGCCAGCAGGGGGACGGCGGGAGAGACCCAGTACTTC
CASRGTAGETQYF
>TRBV27|.|TRBJ2-7|TRBD1
TGTGCCAGCAGTTCTCGAGGAAGGACAGGCGGACGTGGAGAGCAGTACTTC
CASSSRGRTGGRGEQYF
>TRBV7-8|many|TRBJ1-5|.
TGTGCCAGCAGCTTAGTGGGGGCGGACGGAAATCAGCCCCAGCATTTT
CASSLVGADGNQPQHF
>TRBV5-4|.|TRBJ1-1|.
TGTGCCAGCAGCCCGGCCCCGACTATGAACACTGAAGCTTTCTTT
CASSPAPTMNTEAFF
>TRBV12-3/TRBV12-4|.|TRBJ1-1|.
TGTGCCAGCAGCGTACACGGGAAGAACACTGAAGCTTTCTTT
CASSVHGKNTEAFF
>TRBV10-1|many|TRBJ1-6|.
TGCGCCAGCAGTGACAGGGTAAATTCACCCCTCCACTTT
CASSDRVNSPLHF
>TRBV7-2|few|TRBJ2-2|.
TGTGCCAGCAGCTTCCGGGCGGACACCGGGGAGCTGTTTTTT
CASSFRADTGELFF
>TRBV11-3|.|TRBJ2-5|.
TGTGCCAGCAGCTTAGTACGCCGTGGGGGGGAGACCCAGTACTTC
CASSLVRRGGETQYF
>TRBV10-3|.|TRBJ2-7|.
TGTGCCATCAGTGACTTCTACGAGCAGTACTTC
CAISDFYEQYF
>TRBV5-1|many|TRBJ2-1|TRBD2
TGCGCCAGCAGCGGTCAAGCGGGGGGCTCCGGCAATGAGCAGTTCTTC
CASSGQAGGSGNEQFF
>TRBV20-1|few|TRBJ2-1|TRBD2
TGCAGTGCCCCGAGCGGGGGCCTATACAATGAGCAGTTCTTC
CSAPSGGLYNEQFF
>TRBV7-6|few|TRBJ2-7|TRBD1
TGTGCCAGCAGCTTAGGACAGGGTGGGCCCTACGAGCAGTACTTC
CASSLGQGGPYEQYF
>TRBV29-1|once|TRBJ1-1|TRBD1
TGCAGCGTGGACAGGGGCGACAACACTGAAGCTTTCTTT
CSVDRGDNTEAFF
>TRBV14|once|TRBJ2-1|TRBD1
TGTGCCAGCAGCCAAGATCGCGCGGACAGGGGTCCCTACAATGAGCAGTTCTTC
CASSQDRADRGPYNEQFF
>TRBV18|.|TRBJ1-6|.
TGTGCCAGCTCATCGACAGACGATAATTCACCCCTCCACTTT
CASSSTDDNSPLHF
>TRBV7-2|few|TRBJ2-3|TRBD2
TGTGCCAGCAGCTCCCCCCGGACTAGCGGGGAAGATACGCAGTATTTT
CASSSPRTSGEDTQYF
>TRBV5-1|many|TRBJ2-1|TRBD1
TGCGCCAGCAGCTTGCCCCGGGGACAGGGGGTGTACAATGAGCAGTTCTTC
CASSLPRGQGVYNEQFF
>TRBV7-8|.|TRBJ2-5|TRBD2
TGTGCCAGCAGCTTATCTAATGGACTAGTCCAAGAGACCCAGTACTTC
CASSLSNGLVQETQYF
>TRBV4-2|.|TRBJ1-1|.
TGTGCCAGCAGCCTTACCAGGGATGGCACTGAAGCTTTCTTT
CASSLTRDGTEAFF
>TRBV6-6|few|TRBJ2-5|TRBD2
TGTGCCAGCAAAAAGCGGGGGGCCCAAGAGACCCAGTACTTC
CASKKRGAQETQYF
>TRBV12-3/TRBV12-4|few|TRBJ1-5|.
TGTGCCAGCAGCTCCGAGACAGTTCAGCCCCAGCATTTT
CASSSETVQPQHF
>TRBV19|.|TRBJ1-2|TRBD1
TGTGCCAGTAGTCCCTCAGGGGGTAGTGGCTACACCTTC
CASSPSGGSGYTF
>TRBV24-1|once|TRBJ2-7|TRBD2
TGTGCCACCAGTAAGGGAGGGTCCGGCGAGCAGTACTTC
CATSKGGSGEQYF
>TRBV5-1|.|TRBJ1-1|TRBD1
TGCGCCAGCAGCTCTCGACAGGGAGGAGGTGCTGAAGCTTTCTTT
CASSSRQGGGAEAFF
>TRBV3-1|.|TRBJ2-3|TRBD1
TGTGCCAGCAGCCTGGGGACAGTGAAAGATACGCAGTATTTT
CASSLGTVKDTQYF
>TRBV12-3/TRBV12-4|few|TRBJ1-5|.
TGTGCCAGCAGTCGACACAGGAATCAGCCCCAGCATTTT
CASSRHRNQPQHF
>TRBV18|.|TRBJ1-1|TRBD1
TGTGCCAGCTCACCCATGACAGGGGCGGAGGGCACTGAAGCTTTCTTT
CASSPMTGAEGTEAFF
>TRBV7-2|many|TRBJ2-5|.
TGTGCCAGCAGCCCCCCGGGGGGCGGGGGACAAGAGACCCAGTACTTC
CASSPPGGGGQETQYF
>TRBV6-2/TRBV6-3|few|TRBJ2-1|TRBD2
TGTGCCAGCAGTCGCCGACCTACTAGCGGGGCAGACAATGAGCAGTTCTTC
CASSRRPTSGADNEQFF
>TRBV11-2|few|TRBJ2-7|.
TGTGCCAGCAGCTTAGTTCCAGGTTGGGAGCAGTACTTC
CASSLVPGWEQYF
>TRBV7-8|.|TRBJ1-2|.
TGTGCCAGCAGCGGAGGGACTAACTATGGCTACACCTTC
CASSGGTNYGYTF
>TRBV20-1|few|TRBJ1-5|.
TGCAGTGCTAGAGACTACAGGGAGAATCAGCCCCAGCATTTT
CSARDYRENQPQHF
>TRBV6-1|.|TRBJ2-1|.
TGTGCCAGCAGTGGGGCGGGGGACAGGTACAATGAGCAGTTCTTC
CASSGAGDRYNEQFF
>TRBV12-3/TRBV12-4|.|TRBJ2-7|.
TGTGCCAGCAGTTTAGCGGGGCCAGGACACGAGCAGTACTTC
CASSLAGPGHEQYF
>TRBV6-6|many|TRBJ2-5|.
TGTGCCAGCACTCAGCTCCCTAGGGGGGGGGAGACCCAGTACTTC
CASTQLPRGGETQYF
>TRBV28|many|TRBJ2-5|TRBD2
TGTGCCACGGGACTAGCAGCACACCAAGAGACCCAGTACTTC
CATGLAAHQETQYF
>TRBV7-2|.|TRBJ2-5|.
TGTGCCAGCAGCTCCTACAGGGATGAGGAGACCCAGTACTTC
CASSSYRDEETQYF
>TRBV28|.|TRBJ2-3|.
TGTGCCAGCAGTCCGCGCGGGCTGCGAGATACGCAGTATTTT
CASSPRGLRDTQYF
>TRBV5-1|.|TRBJ2-3|.
TGCGCCAGCAGCGGGTTCGGGGCCACAGATACGCAGTATTTT
CASSGFGATDTQYF